The 6 T cell receptor beta chains in this list originate from one sample, sequenced in a study of blood T cell repertoires in COVID-19. Produced via immunoSEQ multiplex PCR; TCRdb's table is partial and in-frame only. Among 390,000 or so clones listed, 75% to 90% were seen once. Sequencing used PBMCs or T cells enriched from blood (not recorded which). These receptors all stem from a man between 18 and 35 years old who had recovered from COVID-19.

The rearrangement uses TRBV3-1 (or the pseudogene TRBV3-2) and TRBJ2-1; 8 bases agree with TRBD1. CDR1 and CDR2 (germline): LGHDT, YNNKEL (reference sequence). The V and J ends lost 1 base and 11 bases, in that order; junction bases with no gene match: 16. The CDR3 extends over 17 amino acids. CDR3 in amino acids: CASSQVIRDRGVRQQFF. In nucleotides, the CDR3 is TGTGCCAGCAGCCAAGTAATAAGAGACAGGGGCGTTAGACAGCAGTTCTTC.

The chain has TRBV11-2 and TRBJ2-2, with 7 bases that match TRBD1. Germline lookup yields CDR1 SGHAT and CDR2 FQNNGV. J was trimmed by 7 bases and V by 6 bases; bases with no gene match: 8. The CDR3 extends over 14 amino acids. DNA of the CDR3: TGTGCCAGCAGAACAACAGGGGCGGTCGGGGAGCTGTTTTTT. Protein: CASRTTGAVGELFF.

This clone was detected a few times. This chain uses TRBV2 with TRBJ2-7; D is perhaps TRBD1 (5 bases). This CDR3 contains 14 residues. CDR1 and CDR2 (germline): SNHLY, FYNNEI. Between the trimmed V and J ends, which lost 5 bases and 2 bases, there was a span of 13 bases. CDR3 in amino acids: CASSSQGWAYEQYF. DNA of the CDR3: TGTGCCAGCAGTTCTCAGGGCTGGGCCTACGAGCAGTACTTC.

V and J are TRBV27 and TRBJ1-1; D gene unclear. Trimming stripped 4 bases from V and 1 base from J, with 7 bases between. The CDR3 loop spans 13 amino acids. Germline values: CDR1 MNHEY, CDR2 SMNVEV (reference sequence). Written as DNA, the CDR3 is TGTGCCAGCAGTTATGAGGCGAACACTGAAGCTTTCTTT. Translation: CASSYEANTEAFF.

This sequence joins TRBV6-5 and TRBJ1-3; no clear D gene. Germline V gene sequence: CDR1 MNHEY, CDR2 SVGAGI. The CDR3 is made up of 16 amino acids. The V and J ends lost 4 bases and 7 bases respectively, with 20 bases between them. The CDR3 sequence is CASSSTYRAAANTIYF. CDR3 in DNA: TGTGCCAGCAGTTCCACCTACAGAGCAGCCGCGAACACCATATATTTT.

This clone was observed once. The chain links TRBV6-5 to TRBJ1-3; a possible D gene is TRBD1 (5 bases). CDR1 and CDR2 (germline): MNHEY, SVGAGI. V gave up 6 bases and J gave up 0 bases, with 12 bases separating them. This CDR3 has 15 amino acids. The CDR3 DNA is TGTGCCAGCAGCTGGGGCGGGAGCTCTGGAAACACCATATATTTT. It translates to CASSWGGSSGNTIYF.